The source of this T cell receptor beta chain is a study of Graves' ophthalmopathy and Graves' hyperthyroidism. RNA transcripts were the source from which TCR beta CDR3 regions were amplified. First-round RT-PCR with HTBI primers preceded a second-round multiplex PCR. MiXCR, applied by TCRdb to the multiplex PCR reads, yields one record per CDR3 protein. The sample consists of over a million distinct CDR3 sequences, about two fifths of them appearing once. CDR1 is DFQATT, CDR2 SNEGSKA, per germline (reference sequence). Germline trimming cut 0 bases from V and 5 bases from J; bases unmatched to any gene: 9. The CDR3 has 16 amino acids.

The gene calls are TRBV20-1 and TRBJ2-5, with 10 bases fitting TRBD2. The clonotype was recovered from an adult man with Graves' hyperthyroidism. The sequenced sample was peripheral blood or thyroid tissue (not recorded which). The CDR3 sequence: CSAREPLAGAWETQYF. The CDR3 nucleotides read TGCAGTGCTAGAGAACCCCTAGCGGGAGCGTGGGAGACCCAGTACTTC.